The 25 T cell receptor beta chains listed next were all sequenced from one sample in a study of cytomegalovirus exposure and HLA in healthy donors (dated by TCRdb to about 2017). Library method: the immunoSEQ multiplex PCR assay. What TCRdb holds here is the immuneACCESS table cut down to in-frame rearrangements. Part of the clones is not present; checked against another copy, under half of the missing clones reflect an unresolved V gene, and the others are unexplained. This sample has over 200,000 clones in its table, and more than 75% of those were observed once. The top ten clones comprise about 2% of the sample. What was sequenced was PBMCs. These TCRs come from a woman aged 18-35 years in good health and CMV-seropositive.

V gene TRBV7-9 combines with J gene TRBJ2-2; 7 bases are shared with TRBD1. The CDR3 length is 15 residues. The V segment lost 2 bases and the J segment 1 base; nucleotides outside the gene matches: 1. The germline V gene has CDR1 SEHNR and CDR2 FQNEAQ (reference sequence). The CDR3: CASSLRDRNTGELFF. CDR3 nucleotide sequence: TGTGCCAGCAGCTTAAGGGACAGGAACACCGGGGAGCTGTTTTTT. Together with reference TRBV7-9 and TRBJ2-2, the CDR3 gives the full variable domain: DTGVSQNPRHKITKRGQNVTFRCDPISEHNRLYWYRQTLGQGPEFLTYFQNEAQLEKSRLLSDRFSAERPKGSFSTLEIQRTEQGDSAMYLCASSLRDRNTGELFFGEGSRLTVL.

V is TRBV5-1 and J is TRBJ2-2; 7 bases map to TRBD2. This CDR3 is built from 14 residues. With V trimmed by 3 bases and J by 4 bases, 3 bases remained unmatched. Germline CDR1 is SGHRS and CDR2 is YFSETQ. The CDR3 protein is CASSSTSVTGELFF. The CDR3 nucleotides read TGCGCCAGCAGCTCAACTAGCGTCACCGGGGAGCTGTTTTTT. The variable domain in full, with the rest retrieved from reference TRBV5-1 and TRBJ2-2, is KAGVTQTPRYLIKTRGQQVTLSCSPISGHRSVSWYQQTPGQGLQFLFEYFSETQRNKGNFPGRFSGRQFSNSRSEMNVSTLELGDSALYLCASSSTSVTGELFFGEGSRLTVL.

This clone was observed a handful of times. The V call is TRBV27, the J call TRBJ2-1; possibly TRBD2 for D (5 bases). Trimming took off 3 bases at V and 6 bases at J, with 12 bases between the two ends. The CDR3 is 14 residues long. CDR1 MNHEY and CDR2 SMNVEV come from the germline V gene (reference sequence). This CDR3 reads CASSLSGPSNEQFF. CDR3 bases: TGTGCCAGCAGTTTGAGCGGCCCCTCCAATGAGCAGTTCTTC.

The rearrangement links TRBV27 to TRBJ1-2; D might be TRBD1 (6 bases). The CDR3 extends over 15 amino acids. The germline gives CDR1 MNHEY, CDR2 SMNVEV (reference sequence). V lost 2 bases and J lost 4, with 14 bases in between. CDR3 protein: CASSLNPGEPYGYTF. The CDR3 DNA reads as TGTGCCAGCAGTTTAAACCCAGGGGAGCCCTATGGCTACACCTTC.

The chain uses TRBV9 and TRBJ2-1, with D perhaps TRBD2 (5 bases). V gave up 3 bases and J gave up 9 bases, with 7 bases separating them. This CDR3 comprises 11 residues. Germline lookup yields CDR1 SGDLS and CDR2 YYNGEE. CDR3 sequence (DNA): TGTGCCAGCAGCGCGGGAATTGAGCAGTTCTTC. It encodes CASSAGIEQFF.

This clone was detected once. The chain carries TRBV5-1 and TRBJ1-4, with 7 positions matching TRBD1. Per the germline V gene, CDR1 is SGHRS and CDR2 is YFSETQ. The ends lost 0 bases at V and 8 bases at J; junction bases unmatched: 7. The CDR3 loop spans 15 amino acids. The CDR3 region is CASSLVSRQGEKLFF. In DNA form, the CDR3 reads TGCGCCAGCAGCTTGGTTTCTAGACAGGGAGAAAAACTGTTTTTT.

This clone was seen only once. The rearrangement links TRBV6-1 to TRBJ1-1; D is ambiguous. Trimming took 7 bases from V and 1 from J, leaving 4 bases between them. Germline CDR1 MNHNS, CDR2 SASEGT. This CDR3 comprises 11 residues. DNA for the CDR3: TGTGCCAGCACCAGGAACACTGAAGCTTTCTTT. It encodes CASTRNTEAFF.

The CDR3: CASSDPGTPYEQYF. The CDR3 nucleotides read TGCGCCAGCAGTGATCCCGGGACACCTTACGAGCAGTACTTC. This chain links TRBV10-1 with TRBJ2-7; possibly TRBD1 for D (6 bases). Trimming stripped 3 bases from V and 4 bases from J, with 13 bases between. This CDR3 region has 14 residues. The V gene's germline CDR1 is WNHNN and CDR2 SYGVQD (reference sequence).

The chain combines TRBV7-9 with TRBJ2-1; D perhaps matches TRBD1 (7 bases). The CDR3 is 17 residues long. V gave up 4 bases and J gave up 2 bases, with 18 bases separating them. Germline loops: CDR1 SEHNR, CDR2 FQNEAQ (reference sequence). The CDR3 coding sequence is TGTGCCAGCAGCTCAAGACAGGGACTTATGGCCTACAATGAGCAGTTCTTC. It is translated as CASSSRQGLMAYNEQFF.

This chain links TRBV9 with TRBJ2-7, with 10 bases matching TRBD2. Per the germline V gene, CDR1 is SGDLS and CDR2 is YYNGEE. The CDR3 has 14 amino acids. V was clipped by 3 bases and J by 1 base; unmatched bases: 1. CDR3 sequence: CASSDSGGSYEQYF. CDR3 coding DNA: TGTGCCAGCAGCGATAGCGGGGGGTCCTACGAGCAGTACTTC.

The chain carries TRBV28 and TRBJ2-2, with TRBD2 identical over 14 bases. The germline V gene has CDR1 MDHEN and CDR2 SYDVKM. The CDR3 loop spans 16 amino acids. V was clipped by 7 bases and J by 6 bases; unmatched bases: 7. CDR3 DNA: TGTGCCAGCACGGGACTAGCGGGAGTAGTGGCCGGGGAGCTGTTTTTT. Its protein is CASTGLAGVVAGELFF.

The rearrangement links TRBV28 to TRBJ1-2; D perhaps matches TRBD1 (6 bases). V was pared by 1 base and J by 7 bases, with 13 bases between. The CDR3 is made up of 14 amino acids. Germline values: CDR1 MDHEN, CDR2 SYDVKM. The CDR3 DNA follows: TGTGCCAGCAGTTTATATACAGGGTTTTCTGGCTACACCTTC. Protein sequence: CASSLYTGFSGYTF.

The rearrangement links TRBV9 to TRBJ2-7, with 9 bases identical to TRBD2. Germline lookup yields CDR1 SGDLS and CDR2 YYNGEE. The CDR3 sequence is 15 residues long. V dropped 3 bases and J dropped 6; count of bases not matched to a gene: 10. CDR3 protein: CASSGSGSTRGEQYF. The CDR3 DNA sequence: TGTGCCAGCAGCGGTAGCGGGAGTACGCGAGGCGAGCAGTACTTC. Full variable domain (rest looked up from reference TRBV9 and TRBJ2-7): DSGVTQTPKHLITATGQRVTLRCSPRSGDLSVYWYQQSLDQGLQFLIQYYNGEERAKGNILERFSAQQFPDLHSELNLSSLELGDSALYFCASSGSGSTRGEQYFGPGTRLTVT.

The gene calls are TRBV5-1 and TRBJ1-4, with 7 bases lining up with TRBD1. Germline lookup yields CDR1 SGHRS and CDR2 YFSETQ. J gave up 6 bases and V 4 bases, and 9 bases lay outside the gene matches. This CDR3 is built from 15 residues. Written as DNA, the CDR3 is TGCGCCAGCAGCGCCTACAGGGGATCTTATGAAAAACTGTTTTTT. Translated: CASSAYRGSYEKLFF.

V and J are TRBV9 and TRBJ1-3; 7 bases fit TRBD1. Germline loops: CDR1 SGDLS, CDR2 YYNGEE. V shed 1 base and J 0 bases; nucleotides not matched to a gene: 10. This CDR3 is built from 18 residues. CDR3 DNA sequence: TGTGCCAGCAGCGTAAGGATAGGGACAGCAGTCTCTGGAAACACCATATATTTT. Protein: CASSVRIGTAVSGNTIYF. The full variable domain, completed using reference TRBV9 and TRBJ1-3, is DSGVTQTPKHLITATGQRVTLRCSPRSGDLSVYWYQQSLDQGLQFLIQYYNGEERAKGNILERFSAQQFPDLHSELNLSSLELGDSALYFCASSVRIGTAVSGNTIYFGEGSWLTVV.

This chain links TRBV27 with TRBJ2-5, with 7 bases lining up with TRBD1. CDR3 size: 15 residues. The germline CDR1 and CDR2 sequences are MNHEY and SMNVEV (reference sequence). V lost 8 bases and J lost 4; bases outside the gene matches: 13. For the CDR3, the DNA is TGTGCCAGCTCCAAAAGGGGGCACCAAGTAGAGACCCAGTACTTC. Its protein is CASSKRGHQVETQYF.

V and J are TRBV7-2 and TRBJ1-2, with a weak D call TRBD1 (5 bases). The CDR3 loop spans 15 amino acids. With 1 base removed from V and 4 bases from J, the gap between germline ends came to 13 bases. Germline V gene data show CDR1 as SGHTA and CDR2 as FQGNSA. CDR3: CASSLGTGVGYGYTF. CDR3 nucleotides: TGTGCCAGCAGCTTAGGAACGGGGGTAGGCTATGGCTACACCTTC.

This CDR3 is CASGLGLAEETQYF. The CDR3 region has the DNA TGCGCCAGCGGGTTAGGACTAGCGGAAGAGACCCAGTACTTC. The V and J genes are TRBV5-1 and TRBJ2-5; 10 nucleotides line up with TRBD2. CDR1 and CDR2 from the germline V gene are SGHRS and YFSETQ. V lost 7 bases to trimming and J lost 3 bases; unmatched junction nucleotides: 6. The CDR3 length is 14 residues. Combining the CDR3 with reference TRBV5-1 and TRBJ2-5 gives the whole variable domain KAGVTQTPRYLIKTRGQQVTLSCSPISGHRSVSWYQQTPGQGLQFLFEYFSETQRNKGNFPGRFSGRQFSNSRSEMNVSTLELGDSALYLCASGLGLAEETQYFGPGTRLLVL.

The chain is built from TRBV7-9 and TRBJ1-4; D not resolved. Germline CDR1 reads SEHNR; CDR2 reads FQNEAQ (reference sequence). The ends were cut back, 5 bases at V and 0 bases at J, with 10 bases in the middle. The CDR3 length is 15 residues. In DNA, the CDR3 is TGTGCCAGCAGCCAAGACACGACAACTAATGAAAAACTGTTTTTT. Encoded protein: CASSQDTTTNEKLFF.

This chain uses TRBV6-6 with TRBJ2-7; 11 nucleotides agree with TRBD2. The junction had 4 bases not matched to a gene; V was cut back by 0 bases and J by 3 bases. The germline CDR1 and CDR2 sequences are MNHNY and SVGAGI (reference sequence). The CDR3 runs 16 residues. DNA of the CDR3: TGTGCCAGCAGTTACTCTACTAGCGGGAGTTACTACGAGCAGTACTTC. It encodes CASSYSTSGSYYEQYF.

The chain recombines TRBV5-1 with TRBJ1-3, with unresolved D. Germline CDR1 and CDR2: SGHRS and YFSETQ. The CDR3 sequence is 16 residues long. Between the trimmed V and J ends, which lost 4 bases and 1 base, there was a span of 15 bases. For the CDR3, the DNA is TGCGCCAGCAGCGCCTACTTGCCGGGTTCTGGAAACACCATATATTTT. Its translation is CASSAYLPGSGNTIYF. Supplemented by reference TRBV5-1 and TRBJ1-3, the full variable domain reads KAGVTQTPRYLIKTRGQQVTLSCSPISGHRSVSWYQQTPGQGLQFLFEYFSETQRNKGNFPGRFSGRQFSNSRSEMNVSTLELGDSALYLCASSAYLPGSGNTIYFGEGSWLTVV.

The V gene is TRBV30, the J gene TRBJ2-1; TRBD2 aligns across 7 bases. In germline, CDR1 is GTSNPN, CDR2 SVGIG (reference sequence). J gave up 3 bases and V 0 bases, and 8 bases lay outside the gene matches. This CDR3 comprises 16 residues. The DNA of the CDR3 is TGTGCCTGGAGTGTACGGGCTAGCGGTTTCTACAATGAGCAGTTCTTC. It codes for CAWSVRASGFYNEQFF.

This clone was recorded many times. The chain couples TRBV9 to TRBJ2-2; D gene ambiguous. Germline CDR1 and CDR2: SGDLS and YYNGEE. This CDR3 region has 15 residues. V lost 0 bases and J 4 bases, leaving 10 bases between the germline ends. The CDR3 spells CASSVGRWSTGELFF. CDR3 nucleotides: TGTGCCAGCAGCGTAGGTCGGTGGAGCACCGGGGAGCTGTTTTTT.

The chain couples TRBV10-3 to TRBJ2-2; TRBD2 matches at 15 bases. Germline V lookup: CDR1 ENHRY, CDR2 SYGVKD. The CDR3 totals 18 residues. V was pared by 0 bases and J by 4 bases, with 3 bases of the junction left unmatched. In DNA, the CDR3 is TGTGCCATCAGTGAGTCCGGGACTAGCGGGAGGCCCACCGGGGAGCTGTTTTTT. Translated, it gives CAISESGTSGRPTGELFF.

This clone has only a few counts. The rearrangement joins TRBV2 to TRBJ1-1, with D hard to call. The ends were cut back, 2 bases at V and 5 bases at J, with 9 bases in the middle. Per the germline V gene, CDR1 is SNHLY and CDR2 is FYNNEI. This CDR3 is built from 13 residues. CDR3 loop: CASSESGRTEAFF. CDR3 bases: TGTGCCAGCAGTGAAAGTGGGAGAACTGAAGCTTTCTTT.